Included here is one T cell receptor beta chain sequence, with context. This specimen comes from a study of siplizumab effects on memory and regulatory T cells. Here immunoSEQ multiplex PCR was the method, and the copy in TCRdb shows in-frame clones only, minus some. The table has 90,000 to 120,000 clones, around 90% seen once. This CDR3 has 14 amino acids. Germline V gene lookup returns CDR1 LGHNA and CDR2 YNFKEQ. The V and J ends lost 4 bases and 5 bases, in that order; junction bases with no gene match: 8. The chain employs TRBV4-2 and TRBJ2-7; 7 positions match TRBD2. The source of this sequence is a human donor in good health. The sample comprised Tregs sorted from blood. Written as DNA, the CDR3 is TGTGCCAGCAGCCTAGCGGGCCGGGCAGACGAGCAGTACTTC. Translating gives CASSLAGRADEQYF.